The T cell receptor beta chain under discussion was sequenced for a study of control samples from healthy donors and cancer patients (dated by TCRdb to 2020 to 2022). The CDR3 starts with the cysteine, ends with the phenylalanine, and has 14 residues. The CDR3 DNA has 42 bases and is translated from base 1. Trimmed from V: 5 bases; trimmed from J: 7 bases; junction bases lacking a gene match: 11. As encoded in the germline V gene (reference sequence), CDR1 is SEHNR while CDR2 is FQNEAQ. The receptor library was made with the immunoSEQ multiplex PCR assay. TCRdb took over this immuneACCESS table, retaining in-frame rearrangements with V and J assigned. Such tables are incomplete; in checked studies, under half of the missing clones stem from an unresolved V gene, and the remainder is unexplained. Here the sample has about 120,000 clones; more than 70% occur a single time. The ten largest clonotypes hold 30% to 40% of the sample.

With regard to this clone: Its target antigen remains unknown. It has no much larger one-base neighbor in the sample; base qualities were not kept.

Sequenced: blood. This receptor was obtained from a man aged 45-65 years in good health. The chain is made from TRBV7-9 and TRBJ2-7; 7 of the junction bases match TRBD1. DNA sequence: TGTGCCAGCAGCCTGGGACAGTTGGGTCAAGAGCAGTACTTC. It translates as CASSLGQLGQEQYF.